This entry lists 18 T cell receptor beta chains sequenced from one sample in a study of blood T cell repertoires in COVID-19. Profiling relied on immunoSEQ multiplex PCR, and the TCRdb table lists in-frame clones only, not all of them. This sample yields about 180,000 clones, of which more than 75% are seen a single time; approximately 15% belongs to the top ten. Specimen: PBMCs or T cells enriched from blood (not recorded which). These receptors all come from a woman in her 50s who had recovered from COVID-19.

The V and J genes are TRBV6-5 and TRBJ2-2; the match to TRBD1 covers 8 bases. The V gene end was trimmed by 5 bases and the J gene end by 4 bases; junction bases not matched to a gene: 6. The length of the CDR3 is 15 residues. The germline V gene encodes CDR1 MNHEY and CDR2 SVGAGI. CDR3: CASSLQGAGTGELFF. In nucleotides, the CDR3 is TGTGCCAGCAGTCTTCAGGGGGCGGGCACCGGGGAGCTGTTTTTT.

The chain carries TRBV28 and TRBJ1-1; tentative D call: TRBD1 (6 bases). V was shortened by 5 bases and J by 5 bases, with 9 bases between the two germline ends. The CDR3 spans 12 residues. CDR1 is MDHEN, CDR2 SYDVKM, per germline. CDR3 nucleotide sequence: TGTGCCAGCAGTAGGACAGCAACTGAAGCTTTCTTT. Its translation is CASSRTATEAFF.

This clone has more than one count but fewer than ten. The chain carries TRBV28 and TRBJ1-5, with 8 bases identical to TRBD1. CDR3 length: 17 amino acids. Losses at the gene ends were 5 bases for V and 1 base for J; bases not matched to a gene: 10. Germline CDR1 reads MDHEN; CDR2 reads SYDVKM. This CDR3 is CASSPNRGIGSNQPQHF. The CDR3 coding sequence is TGTGCCAGCAGTCCGAACAGGGGGATAGGGAGCAATCAGCCCCAGCATTTT.

V usage is TRBV15 and J usage is TRBJ2-7; D ambiguous. The CDR3 extends over 15 amino acids. CDR1 LNHNV and CDR2 YYDKDF come from the germline V gene (reference sequence). V shed 0 bases and J shed 0 bases, with 9 bases lying between them. This CDR3 reads CATSREIQNSYEQYF. The CDR3 DNA reads TGTGCCACCAGCAGAGAAATCCAGAACTCCTACGAGCAGTACTTC.

As DNA, the CDR3 is TGTGCCAGCAGCCCGACAAGGAGTGACAGTGTCTACGGCTACACCTTC. Translating it yields CASSPTRSDSVYGYTF. The chain is built from TRBV3-1 (or the pseudogene TRBV3-2) and TRBJ1-2, with D perhaps matching TRBD1 (5 bases). The CDR3 length is 16 residues. Germline CDR1 reads LGHDT; CDR2 reads YNNKEL (reference sequence). Trimming shortened V by 4 bases and J by 8 bases, and 23 bases separated the two germline ends.

The V call is TRBV9, the J call TRBJ2-3; TRBD2 matches at 12 bases. The CDR3 has 18 amino acids. V lost 4 bases to trimming and J lost 6 bases; unmatched junction nucleotides: 15. Germline V lookup: CDR1 SGDLS, CDR2 YYNGEE. The CDR3 DNA reads as TGTGCCAGCAGCCCCGATATAACTAGCGGGAGGAAAGGGGATACGCAGTATTTT. As protein: CASSPDITSGRKGDTQYF.

This clone showed up just once. In DNA, the CDR3 is TGTGCCAGCAGCCCGGTGGCGGGGGGGAACATTCAGTACTTC. This sequence encodes CASSPVAGGNIQYF. V and J are TRBV7-6 and TRBJ2-4, with 9 bases aligning to TRBD2. Germline lookup yields CDR1 SGHVS and CDR2 FNYEAQ. The CDR3 length is 14 residues. V shed 5 bases and J 7 bases; nucleotides not matched to a gene: 6.

The gene calls are TRBV7-6 and TRBJ1-4; D remains unclear. V lost 7 bases to trimming and J lost 7 bases, with 16 bases between them. This CDR3 comprises 14 residues. Germline lookup yields CDR1 SGHVS and CDR2 FNYEAQ. For the CDR3, the DNA is TGTGCCAGCACCCCCCGGGGTTTCGGTGAAAAACTGTTTTTT. Protein product: CASTPRGFGEKLFF.

The V gene is TRBV6-5, the J gene TRBJ1-1, with 12 nucleotides matching TRBD1. Trimming cost V 5 bases and J 9 bases; bases outside gene matches: 10. This CDR3 has 15 residues. From germline, CDR1 is MNHEY and CDR2 SVGAGI. CDR3 amino acids: CASSNLPGQGAQAFF. CDR3 sequence (DNA): TGTGCCAGCAGTAATCTCCCGGGACAGGGGGCCCAAGCTTTCTTT.

The chain employs TRBV5-8 and TRBJ2-1; D is ambiguous. CDR3 length equals 14 residues. The germline V gene has CDR1 SGHTS and CDR2 YDEGEE. V lost 0 bases, J lost 5 bases, and 9 bases lay in between. The CDR3 sequence: CASSLVTVNNEQFF. DNA of the CDR3: TGTGCCAGCAGCTTGGTTACGGTAAACAATGAGCAGTTCTTC.

The chain has TRBV5-1 and TRBJ2-3; 8 bases align to TRBD2. V lost 3 bases and J lost 3; bases outside the gene matches: 9. Germline CDR1 reads SGHRS; CDR2 reads YFSETQ. The CDR3 is 16 residues long. The CDR3: CASSSRLPSGTDTQYF. CDR3 sequence (DNA): TGCGCCAGCAGCTCCCGGTTGCCTAGCGGGACAGATACGCAGTATTTT.

The rearrangement uses TRBV5-1 and TRBJ2-7; 7 positions match TRBD2. The CDR3 consists of 13 residues. CDR1 is SGHRS, CDR2 YFSETQ, per germline. J lost 5 bases, V lost 2 bases, and 4 bases had no gene match. The CDR3 spells CASSLTGTNEQYF. CDR3 nucleotide sequence: TGCGCCAGCAGCTTAACCGGGACTAACGAGCAGTACTTC.

The genes are TRBV28 and TRBJ1-2; no firm D call. Trimming stripped 2 bases from V and 1 base from J, with 11 bases between. CDR1 is MDHEN, CDR2 SYDVKM, per germline. The CDR3 totals 15 residues. The CDR3 DNA reads as TGTGCCAGCAGTTTAGGAGCAGGAGGTAACTATGGCTACACCTTC. Residues: CASSLGAGGNYGYTF.

This sequence joins TRBV11-2 and TRBJ1-1; no clear D. V lost 1 base and J lost 1, with 7 bases in between. Per the germline V gene, CDR1 is SGHAT and CDR2 is FQNNGV. CDR3 length equals 14 residues. The CDR3 here is CASSLGGPNTEAFF. In DNA, the CDR3 is TGTGCCAGCAGCTTAGGCGGGCCGAACACTGAAGCTTTCTTT.

The gene calls are TRBV7-9 and TRBJ1-1; 8 bases are a match to TRBD1. The germline gives CDR1 SEHNR, CDR2 FQNEAQ (reference sequence). CDR3 length equals 16 residues. V lost 3 bases, J lost 5 bases, and 11 bases stayed unmatched. CDR3 sequence reads: CASSFGQGGGWTEAFF. The CDR3 DNA follows: TGTGCCAGCAGCTTTGGACAGGGAGGAGGGTGGACTGAAGCTTTCTTT.

This clone was seen ten or more times. V gene TRBV7-9 combines with J gene TRBJ1-5, with TRBD1 matching over 10 bases. Germline V gene sequence: CDR1 SEHNR, CDR2 FQNEAQ (reference sequence). V lost 5 bases and J lost 3; bases outside the gene matches: 4. The CDR3 has 15 amino acids. The CDR3 DNA follows: TGTGCCAGCAGCCCCGGGACAGGGGACAATCAGCCCCAGCATTTT. Its protein is CASSPGTGDNQPQHF.

The chain recombines TRBV11-2 with TRBJ1-1, with 9 bases matching TRBD1. The junction had 5 bases not matched to a gene; V was cut back by 2 bases and J by 4 bases. This CDR3 has 15 residues. The germline V gene encodes CDR1 SGHAT and CDR2 FQNNGV. The CDR3 region has the DNA TGTGCCAGCAGCTTAAGGAGGACAGGGGCCACTGAAGCTTTCTTT. The encoded protein is CASSLRRTGATEAFF.

The chain joins TRBV9 to TRBJ2-7; no clear D gene. CDR1 and CDR2 from the germline V gene are SGDLS and YYNGEE. Trimming shortened V by 3 bases and J by 2 bases, and 9 bases separated the two germline ends. The CDR3 is 13 residues long. The CDR3 DNA reads as TGTGCCAGCAGCGCAAGCTTTACCTACGAGCAGTACTTC. Protein: CASSASFTYEQYF.